What follows are 12 T cell receptor beta chains derived from one specimen sequenced in a study of blood T cell repertoires in COVID-19. Profiled with immunoSEQ multiplex PCR; TCRdb holds only in-frame clones, not every one. Of 150,000 to 200,000 clones listed, more than 75% are singletons. Input material: PBMCs or T cells enriched from blood (not recorded which). The receptors were gathered from a woman between 50 and 59 years old with acute COVID-19.

This rearrangement joins TRBV5-6 to TRBJ1-2; D unclear. The germline V gene has CDR1 SGHDT and CDR2 YYEEEE. CDR3 length: 14 amino acids. V lost 6 bases and J 2 bases, leaving 14 bases between the germline ends. CDR3 nucleotide sequence: TGTGCCAGCATAGTAGGGCGGGTAAACTATGGCTACACCTTC. It yields the protein CASIVGRVNYGYTF.

The sample holds a few counts of this clone. This chain joins TRBV21-1 and TRBJ2-3; the D call in the table, TRBD2, was not verified against the DNA. TRBV21-1 is a known pseudogene. This CDR3 has 16 residues. CDR3 in amino acids: CASSKTLAGGADTQYF. DNA for the CDR3: TGTGCCAGCAGCAAGACCCTAGCGGGGGGGGCAGATACGCAGTATTTT.

The chain couples TRBV4-3 to TRBJ1-5; possible D gene TRBD1, 5 bases. The CDR3 runs to 17 residues. V was trimmed by 1 base and J by 0 bases, leaving 13 bases between them. Germline loops: CDR1 LGHNA, CDR2 YSLEER. In DNA, the CDR3 is TGCGCCAGCAGCCAAGGTTCCGGGGGGGATAGCAATCAGCCCCAGCATTTT. Translation: CASSQGSGGDSNQPQHF.

This rearrangement joins TRBV6-1 to TRBJ2-3; TRBD2 agrees at 7 bases. Germline loops: CDR1 MNHNS, CDR2 SASEGT. The CDR3 covers 16 residues. Unmatched junction bases numbered 8, after V lost 3 bases and J lost 2 bases. CDR3 amino acids: CASSEPLAVTTDTQYF. The CDR3, as DNA: TGTGCCAGCAGTGAGCCTCTAGCGGTAACCACAGATACGCAGTATTTT.

This chain joins TRBV2 and TRBJ1-1; 7 positions match TRBD1. Germline CDR1 and CDR2: SNHLY and FYNNEI. After removal of 6 bases from V and 1 base from J, the junction contained 8 bases not matched to a gene. This CDR3 spans 15 amino acids. CDR3 protein: CASRPDRVPNTEAFF. CDR3 in DNA: TGTGCCAGCAGGCCCGACAGGGTCCCGAACACTGAAGCTTTCTTT.

Written as DNA, the CDR3 is TGTGCCACCAGTAGGTCTAGCGGGGGCCCCTACAATGAGCAGTTCTTC. The encoded protein is CATSRSSGGPYNEQFF. J is TRBJ2-1 and V is TRBV24-1; 10 bases agree with TRBD2. V trimming: 6 bases; J trimming: 2 bases; junction bases outside the gene matches: 6. Germline CDR1 and CDR2: KGHDR and SFDVKD. The CDR3 totals 16 residues.

Only a few counts were recorded for this clone. CDR3 sequence reads: CASRSRTGGQNTEAFF. The DNA for the CDR3 is TGTGCCAGCAGATCTAGGACAGGCGGTCAGAACACTGAAGCTTTCTTT. The V call is TRBV5-5, the J call TRBJ1-1; TRBD1 aligns across 7 bases. Germline assignment: CDR1 SGHKS and CDR2 YYEKEE (reference sequence). The CDR3 is 16 amino acids. V dropped 5 bases and J dropped 1; count of bases not matched to a gene: 11.

V and J are TRBV5-1 and TRBJ2-1, with TRBD2 matching 7 bases. CDR3 length equals 16 residues. Losses at the gene ends were 8 bases for V and 4 bases for J; bases not matched to a gene: 15. From germline, CDR1 is SGHRS and CDR2 YFSETQ. The CDR3 sequence is CARGRTRPKPYNEQFF. In DNA form, the CDR3 reads TGCGCCAGGGGCCGGACTAGGCCCAAGCCATACAATGAGCAGTTCTTC.

The genes are TRBV18 and TRBJ1-4; tentatively, D is TRBD1 (6 bases). V lost 3 bases, J lost 1 base, and 9 bases lay in between. The germline V gene has CDR1 KGHSH and CDR2 LQKENI. This CDR3 has 15 amino acids. In nucleotides, the CDR3 is TGTGCCAGCTCACCTGGACAGCTAACTAATGAAAAACTGTTTTTT. As protein: CASSPGQLTNEKLFF.

This chain links TRBV10-3 with TRBJ1-6; no firm D call. The CDR3 is 15 amino acids. V was shortened by 3 bases and J by 0 bases, with 6 bases between the two germline ends. Germline V gives CDR1 ENHRY, CDR2 SYGVKD. As DNA, the CDR3 is TGTGCCATCAGTGAAGGGAGCTCCTATAATTCACCCCTCCACTTT. Amino acids: CAISEGSSYNSPLHF.

V gene TRBV6-6 combines with J gene TRBJ2-4; 14 positions match TRBD2. This CDR3 comprises 18 residues. Per germline, CDR1 MNHNY and CDR2 SVGAGI (reference sequence). With 5 bases clipped from V and 5 bases from J, the junction kept 11 bases outside the gene matches. CDR3 nucleotide sequence: TGTGCCAGCAGTCTACTCGGGGGGACTAGCGGGGGCGAAAACATTCAGTACTTC. It translates to CASSLLGGTSGGENIQYF.

This clone appeared a single time. The V gene is TRBV3-1 (or the pseudogene TRBV3-2), the J gene TRBJ1-2; no firm D call. Germline CDR1 and CDR2: LGHDT and YNNKEL (reference sequence). V dropped 1 base and J dropped 4 bases, with 13 bases sitting between them. This CDR3 has 15 amino acids. The chain's CDR3 is CASSQGFGQLYGYTF. The CDR3 DNA reads as TGTGCCAGCAGCCAAGGATTTGGGCAGCTCTATGGCTACACCTTC.